This T cell receptor (beta chain) was profiled in a study of shared clonotypes between healthy human individuals. As for the study in general: Participating donors consisted of a couple of women and a few men aged 18 to 49.

Between the trimmed V and J ends, which lost 8 bases and 7 bases, there was a span of 18 bases. CDR1 is MNHEY and CDR2 is SVGAGI in the germline V gene. The CDR3 sequence is 15 residues long. Of note for this clone: The antigen is unknown.

Measured with immunoSEQ multiplex PCR; TCRdb has only the in-frame clones, and not every one. Among 2 million to 2.5 million clones, approximately 94% were seen once, and the ten largest hold approximately 0.13%. Study findings and constraints: Generation probability values for non-shared clonotypes were lower than those for clonotypes shared by all four donors. Sampling was confined to blood; repertoires within tissues likely differ.

The sample comprised naive CD4+ T cells sorted from blood. Subset specified: CD45RA+ positively selected. The genes are TRBV6-5 and TRBJ1-6; possible D gene TRBD1, 5 bases. The receptor was isolated from a man between 18 and 35 years old in good health. In DNA form, the CDR3 reads TGTGCCAGCGGGCCCCGACAGACGGGGAATTCACCCCTCCACTTT. This translates into CASGPRQTGNSPLHF.